This T cell receptor beta chain came from a study of memory CD4+ T cells and cytomegalovirus serostatus (dated by TCRdb to about 2019). General notes on the study: The roughly 35 healthy Belgian adults in the cohort included 9 who were CMV seropositive and approximately 25 who were CMV seronegative. To replicate a published TCR-based CMV serostatus classifier, the researchers sequenced the CD4+ memory TCRbeta repertoires of a Belgian cohort whose cytomegalovirus serostatus was known.

Overall study results and their limits: For CMV serostatus prediction, a median bootstrapped AUC of about 0.96 was reached with the original framework, and a median bootstrapped AUC of roughly 0.9 was reached with a US-trained random forest. Among the 160 or so previously reported CMV-associated TCRbeta sequences, 65 to 85 showed up in the CD4+ memory repertoires, with each one found in between one and five individuals. Unlike the original study, which covered naive and memory CD4+ and CD8+ populations, the Belgian study sequenced only CD4+CD45RO+ memory cells. Results were interpreted as suggesting that the CMV-associated TCR signature is largely present in the CD4+ memory repertoire. The original-framework classifier achieved a median bootstrapped AUC of approximately 0.96 with a 95% CI of 0.76-1.00 on the Belgian cohort.

The Quick-DNA Microprep Kit was used to extract genomic DNA from the sorted cells. Amplification of TCRbeta DNA was done with the immunoSEQ hsTCRbeta kit, following the protocol from the manufacturer. An Illumina MiSeq instrument was used to sequence the TCRbeta libraries. The authors processed their data as follows. Following removal of out-of-frame sequences, 2 million to 2.5 million distinct TCRbeta sequences were retained, with an average of roughly 67,000 per individual. Each individual was scored by the count of over 150 previously reported CMV-associated TCRbeta sequences and the total productive distinct TCRbeta count. A beta-binomial model was reimplemented in Python, and random forests from scikit-learn, run with default parameters, were trained on data from the US cohort. Classifier performance on the Belgian cohort was summarized as median AUC with percentile confidence intervals calculated over 10,000 bootstrap iterations. In TCRdb, the immuneACCESS table is reduced to in-frame sequences with V and J assigned. These tables do not hold every clone; where another copy was compared, an unresolved V gene accounts for under half, and the others remain unexplained. V and J calls and clone size are as listed in that table; D and trimming were resolved from the DNA. The sample table lists over 65,000 clones, more than 75% of them with a count of one. About 4.7% of the sample comes from the top ten.

As concerns this clone: Which antigen it targets is not known. No much larger clone exists at a distance of one base, and base qualities are not known.

A FACSAria II was used to sort memory CD4+ T cells, defined as single viable CD3+CD4+CD8-CD45RO+ cells. To determine CMV serostatus, a Roche Elecsys assay was used that detects serum IgG against CMV pp150, pp28, p38 and p52. After thawing, total CD4+ T cells were enriched by positive selection with CD4 magnetic microbeads. Samples originated from another study that specifically interrogated the CD4+ T cell memory repertoire. Following standard operating procedures, peripheral blood mononuclear cells were isolated and cryopreserved, while serum was kept at -80 degrees C. The staining relied on CD3-PerCP (BW264/56), CD4-APC (RPA-T4), CD45RO-PE (UCHT1) and CD8-Pacific Orange (3B5) antibodies, and Sytox blue was used to exclude non-viable cells. The CDR3, cysteine through phenylalanine, is 20 amino acids long. The read is trimmed to its CDR3 DNA, 60 bases read in frame from base 1. Ends trimmed: V by 1 base, J by 0 bases; bases unmatched to a gene: 12. CDR1 and CDR2 are drawn from the germline V gene (reference sequence): WNHNN, SYGVQD.

The V gene is TRBV10-1 and the J gene is TRBJ2-2, with 9 bases in between that match TRBD2. The TCR comes from an adult in good health and CMV-seropositive. The material sequenced was memory CD4+ T cells from blood. In nucleotide form, the sequence is TGCGCCAGCAGTGAGTGGAAGCGGGGGGAACTATTGACGAACACCGGGGAGCTGTTTTTT. Its coded protein is CASSEWKRGELLTNTGELFF.